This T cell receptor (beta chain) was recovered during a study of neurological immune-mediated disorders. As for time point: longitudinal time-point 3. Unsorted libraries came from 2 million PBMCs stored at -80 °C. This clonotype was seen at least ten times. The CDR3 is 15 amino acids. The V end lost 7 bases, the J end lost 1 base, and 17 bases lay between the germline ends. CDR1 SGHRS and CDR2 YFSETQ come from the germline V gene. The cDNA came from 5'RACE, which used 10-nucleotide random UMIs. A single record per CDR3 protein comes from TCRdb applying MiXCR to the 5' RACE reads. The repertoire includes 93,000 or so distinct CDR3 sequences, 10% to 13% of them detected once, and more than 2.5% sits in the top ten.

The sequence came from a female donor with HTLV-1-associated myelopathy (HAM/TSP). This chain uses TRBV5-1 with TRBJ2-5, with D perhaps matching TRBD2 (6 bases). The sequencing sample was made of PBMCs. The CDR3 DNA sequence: TGCGCCAGCGGCCAGACCGTCGGGGGCCAAGAGACCCAGTACTTC. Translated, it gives CASGQTVGGQETQYF.